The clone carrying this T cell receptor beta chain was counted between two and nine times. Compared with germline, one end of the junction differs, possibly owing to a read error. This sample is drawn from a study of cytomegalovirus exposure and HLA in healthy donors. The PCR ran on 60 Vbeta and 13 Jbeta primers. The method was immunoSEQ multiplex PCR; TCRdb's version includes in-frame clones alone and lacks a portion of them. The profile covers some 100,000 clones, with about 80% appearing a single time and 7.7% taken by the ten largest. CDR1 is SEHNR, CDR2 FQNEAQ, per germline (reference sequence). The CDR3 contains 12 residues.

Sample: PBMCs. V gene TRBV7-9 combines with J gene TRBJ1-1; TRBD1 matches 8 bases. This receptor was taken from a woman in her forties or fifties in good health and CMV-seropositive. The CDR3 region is CSSSQGQAKAFF. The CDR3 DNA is TGTTCCAGCAGCCAGGGACAGGCCAAAGCTTTCTTT. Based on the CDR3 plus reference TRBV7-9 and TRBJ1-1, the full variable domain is DTGVSQNPRHKITKRGQNVTFRCDPISEHNRLYWYRQTLGQGPEFLTYFQNEAQLEKSRLLSDRFSAERPKGSFSTLEIQRTEQGDSAMYLCSSSQGQAKAFFGQGTRLTVV.